A selection of T cell receptor beta chains follows, all from one sample in a study of T cells in Graves' hyperthyroidism and ophthalmopathy. TCRdb reprocessed the multiplex PCR reads with MiXCR, giving one entry per CDR3 protein. The repertoire holds a few hundred thousand distinct CDR3 sequences, around 20% seen once, with about 26% in the top ten. The sequenced sample was blood. The source of these receptors is a man aged 18 to 30 with Graves' hyperthyroidism. CDR3s leave out the opening cysteine and the closing phenylalanine or tryptophan. Expanded clones are given a class, and other clones once, few, many or no size at all.

clone_size: few; v_call: TRBV6-2/TRBV6-3; j_call: TRBJ1-2; cdr3_aa: ASRTTRYRTGDYYGYT
clone_size: -; v_call: TRBV30; j_call: TRBJ2-4; cdr3_aa: AWSGLAKNIQY
clone_size: many; v_call: TRBV9; j_call: TRBJ1-1; cdr3_aa: ASSLSGGERNTETF
clone_size: -; v_call: TRBV28; j_call: TRBJ1-6; cdr3_aa: ASSLTDYNSPLH
clone_size: many; v_call: TRBV6-2/TRBV6-3; j_call: TRBJ1-2; cdr3_aa: ASKRGNYGYT
clone_size: -; v_call: TRBV2; j_call: TRBJ2-7; cdr3_aa: ASSDLYRSEQY
clone_size: many; v_call: TRBV6-1; j_call: TRBJ1-6; cdr3_aa: ASTIDRGLSPLH
clone_size: few; v_call: TRBV12-3/TRBV12-4; j_call: TRBJ2-7; cdr3_aa: ASSFGGAENYEQY
clone_size: -; v_call: TRBV9; j_call: TRBJ1-2; cdr3_aa: ASSVVLEAGGYT
clone_size: -; v_call: TRBV7-2; j_call: TRBJ1-3; cdr3_aa: ASSTTATSGNTIY
clone_size: many; v_call: TRBV12-3/TRBV12-4; j_call: TRBJ1-1; cdr3_aa: ASSETLLNTEAF
clone_size: many; v_call: TRBV14; j_call: TRBJ1-2; cdr3_aa: ASSQRPGQRYYGYT
clone_size: many; v_call: TRBV7-8; j_call: TRBJ2-5; cdr3_aa: ASSFEGGLKETQY
clone_size: many; v_call: TRBV19; j_call: TRBJ1-1; cdr3_aa: ASSIGQTNTEAF
clone_size: few; v_call: TRBV11-3; j_call: TRBJ2-5; cdr3_aa: ASSFGGGALAETQY
clone_size: many; v_call: TRBV12-3/TRBV12-4; j_call: TRBJ1-1; cdr3_aa: ASSPRAGIAF
clone_size: -; v_call: TRBV28; j_call: TRBJ2-5; cdr3_aa: ASSLSGQQETQY
clone_size: many; v_call: TRBV2; j_call: TRBJ1-5; cdr3_aa: ASGRQYVGQPQH
clone_size: many; v_call: TRBV6-2/TRBV6-3; j_call: TRBJ2-7; cdr3_aa: ASSYRPGEVYEQY
clone_size: -; v_call: TRBV5-1; j_call: TRBJ1-2; cdr3_aa: ASSLVQGGYGYT
clone_size: many; v_call: TRBV19; j_call: TRBJ2-6; cdr3_aa: ASSQGAGANVLT
clone_size: -; v_call: TRBV5-1; j_call: TRBJ1-1; cdr3_aa: ASSPGWGEWTEAF
clone_size: -; v_call: TRBV28; j_call: TRBJ2-5; cdr3_aa: ASSYITGGETQY
clone_size: few; v_call: TRBV4-1; j_call: TRBJ1-1; cdr3_aa: ASSQGALQRGGKGAF
clone_size: many; v_call: TRBV2; j_call: TRBJ2-2; cdr3_aa: ASTAGGVSTGELF
clone_size: many; v_call: TRBV7-2; j_call: TRBJ1-5; cdr3_aa: ASSSRGLANQPQH
clone_size: few; v_call: TRBV6-1; j_call: TRBJ1-5; cdr3_aa: ASSEEGDSNQPQH
clone_size: many; v_call: TRBV12-3/TRBV12-4; j_call: TRBJ2-2; cdr3_aa: ASRTEDRENTGELF
clone_size: many; v_call: TRBV6-1; j_call: TRBJ1-5; cdr3_aa: ACRLHQLQH
clone_size: many; v_call: TRBV7-9; j_call: TRBJ2-7; cdr3_aa: ASSLMQGQTNEQY
clone_size: -; v_call: TRBV6-5; j_call: TRBJ2-7; cdr3_aa: ASSYSRVLAEQY
clone_size: -; v_call: TRBV4-1; j_call: TRBJ1-3; cdr3_aa: ASSHSLDTIY
clone_size: many; v_call: TRBV11-3; j_call: TRBJ1-1; cdr3_aa: ASSRGERTEAF
clone_size: few; v_call: TRBV6-1; j_call: TRBJ1-6; cdr3_aa: ASRGRLNSPLH
clone_size: -; v_call: TRBV27; j_call: TRBJ1-3; cdr3_aa: ASGHRGLTGYTIY
clone_size: many; v_call: TRBV18; j_call: TRBJ2-5; cdr3_aa: ASSPQGVETQY
clone_size: -; v_call: TRBV30; j_call: TRBJ2-7; cdr3_aa: AYRTDVYEQY
clone_size: -; v_call: TRBV2; j_call: TRBJ2-7; cdr3_aa: ASSDRVPYEQY
clone_size: few; v_call: TRBV28; j_call: TRBJ2-7; cdr3_aa: ASQTLGTTYEQY
clone_size: many; v_call: TRBV6-2/TRBV6-3; j_call: TRBJ1-2; cdr3_aa: ASSFPGTLRGYT
clone_size: many; v_call: TRBV20-1; j_call: TRBJ1-5; cdr3_aa: SAREIGSQPQH
clone_size: -; v_call: TRBV20-1; j_call: TRBJ2-5; cdr3_aa: SAPRRGQETQY
clone_size: many; v_call: TRBV28; j_call: TRBJ1-2; cdr3_aa: ASSLYPPDREDGYT
clone_size: few; v_call: TRBV12-3/TRBV12-4; j_call: TRBJ2-7; cdr3_aa: ASSPVDRSYEQY
clone_size: few; v_call: TRBV20-1; j_call: TRBJ2-7; cdr3_aa: SASNRGPYEQY
clone_size: many; v_call: TRBV6-5; j_call: TRBJ2-5; cdr3_aa: ASSYTGGQETQY
clone_size: many; v_call: TRBV19; j_call: TRBJ2-2; cdr3_aa: ASEKDIYTGELF
clone_size: few; v_call: TRBV7-9; j_call: TRBJ1-6; cdr3_aa: ASQGSGSPLH
clone_size: -; v_call: TRBV6-2/TRBV6-3; j_call: TRBJ1-2; cdr3_aa: SSSYTDRAVYT
clone_size: few; v_call: TRBV3-1; j_call: TRBJ2-3; cdr3_aa: ASSQVVGGVGDTQY
clone_size: -; v_call: TRBV12-3/TRBV12-4; j_call: TRBJ2-5; cdr3_aa: ASSPLWSGKETQY
clone_size: -; v_call: TRBV11-2; j_call: TRBJ2-7; cdr3_aa: ASSLYVSRIYEQY